These T cell receptor beta chains were read from a single sample in a study of blood T cell repertoires in COVID-19. The repertoire was sequenced with immunoSEQ multiplex PCR; TCRdb's copy has only in-frame clones and lacks some. The sample gives about 140,000 clones, more than 60% of which show up once; around 2.1% is in the top ten. Sequencing was performed on peripheral blood. These receptors came from an older woman with acute or convalescent COVID-19. The CDR3 runs from the conserved cysteine through the conserved F or W. D genes are given only for firm matches. Size values are once, few and many counts, or a class for expanded clones, and some rows have none.

v_gene	abundance	d_gene	j_gene	CDR3nt	CDR3aa
TRBV3-1/TRBV3-2	-	TRBD2	TRBJ2-2	TGTGCCAGCAGCCTCGGACTAGCGGGAGTTACCGGGGAGCTGTTTTTT	CASSLGLAGVTGELFF
TRBV18	-	TRBD2	TRBJ2-1	TGTGCCAGCTCACCACCGACTAGCGGTTTAATGTATGAGCAGTTCTTC	CASSPPTSGLMYEQFF
TRBV18	-	-	TRBJ1-4	TGTGCCAGCTCACTCGGGACATTAACTAATGAAAAACTGTTTTTT	CASSLGTLTNEKLFF
TRBV9	once	TRBD1	TRBJ2-1	TGTGCCAGCAGCGGACTCGGACAGGGGGCGAATGAGCAGTTCTTC	CASSGLGQGANEQFF
TRBV28	-	TRBD2	TRBJ2-2	TGTGCCAGCAGTTCCGGAGACGGGAGGCGTTTTCGGTCCGGGGAGCTGTTTTTT	CASSSGDGRRFRSGELFF
TRBV11-3	-	-	TRBJ1-1	TGTGCCAGCAGCTTAGGAGTGAACACTGAAGCTTTCTTT	CASSLGVNTEAFF
TRBV28	-	TRBD2	TRBJ2-7	TGTGCCAGCAGTCGTCTAGCGGGGGGAGCCTACGAGCAGTACTTC	CASSRLAGGAYEQYF
TRBV6-6	-	TRBD1	TRBJ1-1	TGTGCCAGCAGTCCCCGGACAGGGGTGAACACTGAAGCTTTCTTT	CASSPRTGVNTEAFF
TRBV5-1	-	TRBD2	TRBJ2-7	TGCGCCAGCACCCTGGGGGGGGCCTACGAGCAGTACTTC	CASTLGGAYEQYF
TRBV28	-	TRBD1	TRBJ2-3	TGTGCCAGCAGTTCCCGGGACAGGGCTCCCTCAGATACGCAGTATTTT	CASSSRDRAPSDTQYF
TRBV27	-	-	TRBJ2-5	TGTGCCAGCAGCCGGGGGTTACAAGAGACCCAGTACTTC	CASSRGLQETQYF
TRBV6-1	-	-	TRBJ1-2	TGTGCCAGCAGTGAAACGATAACCCCGAGATATGGCTACACCTTC	CASSETITPRYGYTF
TRBV11-2	once	TRBD1	TRBJ2-7	TGTGCCAGCAGTCTTACAGGGGCACAATCCTACGAGCAGTACTTC	CASSLTGAQSYEQYF
TRBV5-5	-	-	TRBJ2-7	TGTGCCAGCAGCCCGGAATGGAGCCCCTACGAGCAGTACTTC	CASSPEWSPYEQYF
TRBV18	-	-	TRBJ1-5	TGTGCCAGCTCACAGACTACCCCAGGAACCGATCAGCCCCAGCATTTT	CASSQTTPGTDQPQHF
TRBV7-8	-	-	TRBJ2-1	TGTGCCAGCAGCTTCGACTTCTCCAATGAGCAGTTCTTC	CASSFDFSNEQFF
TRBV3-1/TRBV3-2	-	TRBD1	TRBJ1-1	TGTGCCAGCAGCCAAGGTGGGACAGGGGGGCGCGCTGAAGCTTTCTTT	CASSQGGTGGRAEAFF
TRBV12-5	-	-	TRBJ2-1	TGTGCTAGTGGGCTAGAGGATGAGCAGTTCTTC	CASGLEDEQFF
TRBV19	-	-	TRBJ1-4	TGTGCCAGTAGTAAAGGGGGGGCCAGTGAAAAACTGTTTTTT	CASSKGGASEKLFF
TRBV27	-	-	TRBJ2-7	TGTGCCAGCAGCCCCCGAGGCCCCTACGAGCAGTACTTC	CASSPRGPYEQYF
TRBV12-5	-	-	TRBJ1-5	TGTGCTAGTGGTTTGGTACCAACAGGGCTCAATCAGCCCCAGCATTTT	CASGLVPTGLNQPQHF
TRBV27	-	TRBD2	TRBJ2-1	TGTGCCAGCAGTGCAAGGACTAGCGGGAGCGCTTCCTATGAGCAGTTCTTC	CASSARTSGSASYEQFF
TRBV27	-	-	TRBJ2-7	TGTGCCAGCAGTTTTATCGAGCGGACTCGTAGCGAGCAGTACTTC	CASSFIERTRSEQYF
TRBV9	once	-	TRBJ2-3	TGTGCCAGCAGCGTAGAACTAGGTTACAGCACAGATACGCAGTATTTT	CASSVELGYSTDTQYF
TRBV3-1/TRBV3-2	-	-	TRBJ1-1	TGTGCCAGCAGCCAAAATTCGGTAAACACTGAAGCTTTCTTT	CASSQNSVNTEAFF
TRBV4-1	-	-	TRBJ2-1	TGCGCCAGCAGCTCGACTCTAGCGTACAATGAGCAGTTCTTC	CASSSTLAYNEQFF
TRBV7-7	-	TRBD2	TRBJ2-5	TGTGCTAGCAGCGATAGCGGGAGACAGGAGACCCAGTACTTC	CASSDSGRQETQYF